This TCR beta chain was sequenced during a study of cytomegalovirus exposure and HLA in healthy donors. Across the whole study: Researchers found that approximately 77% of about 400 genotyped donors fell within the Caucasian-associated ancestry cluster.

The CDR3 has 16 residues. CDR1 is SGHRS and CDR2 is YFSETQ in the germline V gene. Losses at the gene ends were 3 bases for V and 5 bases for J; bases not matched to a gene: 13. Study-wide findings and caveats: A later analysis linked a missense DCLRE1C variant to TCR beta V- and J-gene trimming.

Primers for the PCR totalled 60 Vbeta and 13 Jbeta. TCRdb keeps only in-frame clones here, not all; method: immunoSEQ multiplex PCR. The data contain 150,000 or so clones, approximately 78% of them seen just once; the ten biggest clones take up approximately 3.2%. Concerning this clone itself: What it recognizes is unknown.

The chain is built from TRBV5-1 and TRBJ2-7; 8 bases map to TRBD2. The sequenced material came from PBMCs. The receptor comes from a man younger than 30 in good health and CMV-seropositive. CDR3 protein: CASSSDGTRGIHEQYF. CDR3 in DNA: TGCGCCAGCAGCTCGGACGGGACTAGGGGCATCCACGAGCAGTACTTC.